This T cell receptor beta chain stems from a study of blood T cell repertoires in COVID-19. Overall study context: Samples taken during acute and convalescent COVID-19 were collected in the United States, Italy and Spain. T cells, B-cell-depleted T cells, or PBMCs supplied cDNA or gDNA.

Original processing methods: For nucleated cells, counts were estimated from reference gene primer amplification. The assay was immunoSEQ multiplex PCR, and TCRdb's table has in-frame clones only and misses some. V, J and clone size were drawn from that table, and D and trimming were deduced from the DNA. Among over 200,000 clones listed, roughly nine tenths were seen once. The TCR comes from a man aged 55 to 70 who had recovered from COVID-19. Sequencing was carried out using peripheral blood.

CDR3 nucleotide sequence: TGTGCCAGTACGGACAGGGGGAACGGCGAGCAGTACTTC. It encodes CASTDRGNGEQYF. J is TRBJ2-7 and V is TRBV19; 10 bases match TRBD1. Germline CDR1 reads LNHDA; CDR2 reads SQIVND (reference sequence). The V segment lost 7 bases and the J segment 6 bases; nucleotides outside the gene matches: 6. The CDR3 runs to 13 residues.